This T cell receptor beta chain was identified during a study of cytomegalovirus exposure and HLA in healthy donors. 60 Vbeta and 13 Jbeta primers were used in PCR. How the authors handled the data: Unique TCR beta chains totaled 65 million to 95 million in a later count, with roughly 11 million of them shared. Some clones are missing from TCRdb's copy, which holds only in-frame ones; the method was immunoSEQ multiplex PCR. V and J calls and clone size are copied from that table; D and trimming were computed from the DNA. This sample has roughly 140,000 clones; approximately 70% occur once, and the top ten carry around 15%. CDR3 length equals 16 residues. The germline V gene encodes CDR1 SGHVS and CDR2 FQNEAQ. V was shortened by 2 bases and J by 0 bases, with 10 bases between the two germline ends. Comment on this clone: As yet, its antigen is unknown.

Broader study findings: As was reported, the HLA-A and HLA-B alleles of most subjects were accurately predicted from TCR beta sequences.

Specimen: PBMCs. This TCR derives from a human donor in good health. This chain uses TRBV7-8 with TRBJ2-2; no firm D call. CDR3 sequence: CASSLFWAPNTGELFF. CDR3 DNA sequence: TGTGCCAGCAGCTTATTTTGGGCCCCGAACACCGGGGAGCTGTTTTTT. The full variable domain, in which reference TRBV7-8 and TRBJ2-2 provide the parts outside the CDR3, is GAGVSQSPRYKVAKRGQDVALRCDPISGHVSLFWYQQALGQGPEFLTYFQNEAQLDKSGLPSDRFFAERPEGSVSTLKIQRTQQEDSAVYLCASSLFWAPNTGELFFGEGSRLTVL.